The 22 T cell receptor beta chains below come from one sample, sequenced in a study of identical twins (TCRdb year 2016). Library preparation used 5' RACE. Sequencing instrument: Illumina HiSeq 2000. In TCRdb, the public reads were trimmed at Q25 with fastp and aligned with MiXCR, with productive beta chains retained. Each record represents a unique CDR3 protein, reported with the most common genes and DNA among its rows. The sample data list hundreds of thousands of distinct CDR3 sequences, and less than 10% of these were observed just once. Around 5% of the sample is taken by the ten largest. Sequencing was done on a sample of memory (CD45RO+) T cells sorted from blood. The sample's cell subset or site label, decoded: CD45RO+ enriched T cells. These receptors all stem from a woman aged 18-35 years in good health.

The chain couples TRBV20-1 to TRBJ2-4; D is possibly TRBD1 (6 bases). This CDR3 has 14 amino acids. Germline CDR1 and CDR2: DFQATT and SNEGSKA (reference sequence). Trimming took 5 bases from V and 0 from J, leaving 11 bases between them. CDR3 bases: TGCAGTGCTTGCGACAGGATAGCCAAAAACATTCAGTACTTC. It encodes CSACDRIAKNIQYF.

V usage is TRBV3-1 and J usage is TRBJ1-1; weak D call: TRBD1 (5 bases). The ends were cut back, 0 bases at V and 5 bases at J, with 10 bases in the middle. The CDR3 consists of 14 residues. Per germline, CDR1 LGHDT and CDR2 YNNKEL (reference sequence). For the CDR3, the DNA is TGTGCCAGCAGCCAAGACCCAGGGAGGACTGAAGCTTTCTTT. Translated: CASSQDPGRTEAFF.

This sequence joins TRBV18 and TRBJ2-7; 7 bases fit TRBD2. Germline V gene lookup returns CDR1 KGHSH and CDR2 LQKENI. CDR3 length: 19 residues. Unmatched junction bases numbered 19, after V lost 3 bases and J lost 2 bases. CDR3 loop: CASSPTTPPPAGRTYEQYF. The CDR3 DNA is TGTGCCAGCTCACCGACGACCCCACCGCCAGCGGGACGAACCTACGAGCAGTACTTC.

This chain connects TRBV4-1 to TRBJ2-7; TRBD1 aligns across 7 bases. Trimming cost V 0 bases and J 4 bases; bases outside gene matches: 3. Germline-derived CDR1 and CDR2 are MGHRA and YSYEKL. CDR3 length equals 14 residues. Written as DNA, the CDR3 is TGCGCCAGCAGCCAAGATGCAGGGGGATACGAGCAGTACTTC. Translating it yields CASSQDAGGYEQYF.

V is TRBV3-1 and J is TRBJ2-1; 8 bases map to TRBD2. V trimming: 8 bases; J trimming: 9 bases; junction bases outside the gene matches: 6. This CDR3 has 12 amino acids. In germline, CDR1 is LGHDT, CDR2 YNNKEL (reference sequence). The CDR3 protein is CASSPLAGEQFF. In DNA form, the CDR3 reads TGTGCCAGCTCCCCTCTAGCGGGTGAGCAGTTCTTC.

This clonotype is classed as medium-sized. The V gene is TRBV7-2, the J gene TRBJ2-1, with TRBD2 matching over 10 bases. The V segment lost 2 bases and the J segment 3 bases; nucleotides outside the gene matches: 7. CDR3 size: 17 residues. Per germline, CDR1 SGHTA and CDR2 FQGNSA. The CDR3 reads CASSLRSSGRFYNEQFF. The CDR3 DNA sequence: TGTGCCAGCAGCTTAAGGTCTAGCGGGAGATTCTACAATGAGCAGTTCTTC.

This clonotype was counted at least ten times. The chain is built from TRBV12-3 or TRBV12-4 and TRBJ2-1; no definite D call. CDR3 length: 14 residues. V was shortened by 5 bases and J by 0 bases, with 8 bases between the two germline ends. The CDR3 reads CASSRTSSYNEQFF. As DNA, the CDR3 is TGTGCCAGCAGTCGCACAAGCTCCTACAATGAGCAGTTCTTC.

The CDR3 is CASIQGWGLGTEAFF. The CDR3 coding sequence is TGTGCCAGCATCCAAGGGTGGGGGCTAGGTACTGAAGCTTTCTTT. This chain connects TRBV2 to TRBJ1-1, with D possibly TRBD1 on 6 matching bases. Looked up from germline, CDR1 is SNHLY and CDR2 is FYNNEI. The ends were cut back, 7 bases at V and 5 bases at J, with 20 bases in the middle. This CDR3 region has 15 residues.

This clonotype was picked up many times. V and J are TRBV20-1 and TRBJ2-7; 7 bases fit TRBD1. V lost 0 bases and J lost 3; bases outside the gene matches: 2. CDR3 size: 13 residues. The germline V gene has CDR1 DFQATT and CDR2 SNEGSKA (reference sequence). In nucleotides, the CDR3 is TGCAGTGCTAGAGATCCAGGGGGCTACGAGCAGTACTTC. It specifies CSARDPGGYEQYF.

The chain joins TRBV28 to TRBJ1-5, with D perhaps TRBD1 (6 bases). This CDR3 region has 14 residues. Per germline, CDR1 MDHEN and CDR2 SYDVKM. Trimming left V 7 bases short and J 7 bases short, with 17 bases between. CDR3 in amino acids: CASTLRGVRQPQHF. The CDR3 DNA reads TGTGCCAGCACCCTGAGGGGGGTCAGACAGCCCCAGCATTTT. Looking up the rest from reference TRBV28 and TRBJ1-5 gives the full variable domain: DVKVTQSSRYLVKRTGEKVFLECVQDMDHENMFWYRQDPGLGLRLIYFSYDVKMKEKGDIPEGYSVSREKKERFSLILESASTNQTSMYLCASTLRGVRQPQHFGDGTRLSIL.

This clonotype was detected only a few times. The CDR3 DNA sequence: TGTGCCAGCAGCCGCGGCAGTTCGTTCTACGAGCAGTACTTC. Its translation: CASSRGSSFYEQYF. The chain recombines TRBV5-6 with TRBJ2-7, with D unresolved. CDR1 is SGHDT, CDR2 YYEEEE, per germline. With 4 bases removed from V and 3 bases from J, the gap between germline ends came to 14 bases. This CDR3 is 14 amino acids long.

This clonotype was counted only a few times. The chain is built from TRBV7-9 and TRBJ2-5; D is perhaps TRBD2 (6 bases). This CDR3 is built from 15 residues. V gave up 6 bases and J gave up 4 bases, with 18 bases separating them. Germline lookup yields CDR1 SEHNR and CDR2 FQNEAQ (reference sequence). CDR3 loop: CASSHPGTGVETQYF. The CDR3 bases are TGTGCCAGCAGTCACCCCGGGACGGGGGTAGAGACCCAGTACTTC.

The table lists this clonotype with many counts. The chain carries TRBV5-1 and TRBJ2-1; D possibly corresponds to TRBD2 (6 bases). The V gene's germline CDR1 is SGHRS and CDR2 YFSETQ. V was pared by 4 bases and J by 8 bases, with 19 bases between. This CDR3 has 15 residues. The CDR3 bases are TGCGCCAGCAGCCCCGCGGGGACTTTGGGCCATGAGCAGTTCTTC. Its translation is CASSPAGTLGHEQFF.

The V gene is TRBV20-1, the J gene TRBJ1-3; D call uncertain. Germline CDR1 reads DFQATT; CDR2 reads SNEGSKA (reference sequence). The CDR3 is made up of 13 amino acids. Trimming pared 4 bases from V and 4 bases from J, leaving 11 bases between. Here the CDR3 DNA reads TGCAGTGCTATGATGGTGGGAGGAAACACCATATATTTT. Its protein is CSAMMVGGNTIYF.

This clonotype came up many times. The CDR3 region has the DNA TGCAGTGCTGGACGGTTGAACACTGAAGCTTTCTTT. Protein: CSAGRLNTEAFF. The chain is built from TRBV20-1 and TRBJ1-1, with D unclear. Germline CDR1 and CDR2: DFQATT and SNEGSKA (reference sequence). The CDR3 totals 12 residues. Deletions cut 5 bases from V and 0 bases from J, with 7 bases between.

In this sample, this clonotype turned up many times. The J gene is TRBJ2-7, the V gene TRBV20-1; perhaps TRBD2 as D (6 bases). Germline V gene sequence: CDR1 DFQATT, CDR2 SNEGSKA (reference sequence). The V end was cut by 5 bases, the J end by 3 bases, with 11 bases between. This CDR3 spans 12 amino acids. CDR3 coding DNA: TGCAGTGCTCTGGAGGGGCTCTACGAGCAGTACTTC. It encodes CSALEGLYEQYF.

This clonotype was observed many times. The CDR3 DNA sequence: TGCGCCAGCAGCCAAGAATTAGGGGGCCGCGACGAGCAGTACTTC. Protein product: CASSQELGGRDEQYF. V and J are TRBV4-3 and TRBJ2-7, with 7 nucleotides matching TRBD1. CDR3 length: 15 residues. J lost 5 bases, V lost 0 bases, and 7 bases had no gene match. The germline CDR1 and CDR2 sequences are LGHNA and YSLEER.

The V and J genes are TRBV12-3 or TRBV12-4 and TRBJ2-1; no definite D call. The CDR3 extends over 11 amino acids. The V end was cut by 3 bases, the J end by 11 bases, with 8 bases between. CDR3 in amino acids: CASSLQRQQFF. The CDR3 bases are TGTGCCAGCAGTTTGCAGAGGCAGCAGTTCTTC.

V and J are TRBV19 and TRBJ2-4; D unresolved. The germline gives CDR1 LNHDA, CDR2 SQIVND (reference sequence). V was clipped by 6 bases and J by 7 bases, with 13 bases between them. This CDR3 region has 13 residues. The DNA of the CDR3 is TGTGCCAGTAGCCGAGACGAGAGGAACATTCAGTACTTC. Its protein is CASSRDERNIQYF.

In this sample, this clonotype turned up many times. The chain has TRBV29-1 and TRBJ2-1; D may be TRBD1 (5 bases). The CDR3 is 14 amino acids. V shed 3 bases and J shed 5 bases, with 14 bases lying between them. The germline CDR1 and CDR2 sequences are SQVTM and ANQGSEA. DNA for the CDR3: TGCAGCGTTGAGGCGACAGTTTTTGACAATGAGCAGTTCTTC. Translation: CSVEATVFDNEQFF.

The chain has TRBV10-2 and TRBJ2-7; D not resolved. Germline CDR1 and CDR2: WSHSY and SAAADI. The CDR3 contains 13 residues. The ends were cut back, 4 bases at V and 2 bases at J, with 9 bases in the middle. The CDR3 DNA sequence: TGCGCCAGCAGTGTGACTCCTCCCTACGAGCAGTACTTC. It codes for CASSVTPPYEQYF.

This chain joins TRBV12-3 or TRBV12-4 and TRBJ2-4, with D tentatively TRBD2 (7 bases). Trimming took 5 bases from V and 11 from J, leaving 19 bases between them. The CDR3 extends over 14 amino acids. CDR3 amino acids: CASSERAGAGVQYF. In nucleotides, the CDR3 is TGTGCCAGCAGTGAACGTGCGGGGGCCGGCGTTCAGTACTTC.